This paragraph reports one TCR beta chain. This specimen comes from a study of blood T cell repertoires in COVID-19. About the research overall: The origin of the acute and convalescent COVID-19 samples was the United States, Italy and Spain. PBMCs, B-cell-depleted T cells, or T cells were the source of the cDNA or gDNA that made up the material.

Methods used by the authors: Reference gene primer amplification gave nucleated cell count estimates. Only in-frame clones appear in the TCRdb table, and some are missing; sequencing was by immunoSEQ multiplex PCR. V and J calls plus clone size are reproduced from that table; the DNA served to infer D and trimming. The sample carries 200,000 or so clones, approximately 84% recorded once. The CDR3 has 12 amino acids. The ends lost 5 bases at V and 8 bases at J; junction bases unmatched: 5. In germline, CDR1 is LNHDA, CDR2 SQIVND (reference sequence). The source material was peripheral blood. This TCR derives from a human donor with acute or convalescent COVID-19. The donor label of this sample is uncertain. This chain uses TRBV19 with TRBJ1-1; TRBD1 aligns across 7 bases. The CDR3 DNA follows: TGTGCCAGTAGTTTACAGGGGCCCGAAGCTTTCTTT. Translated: CASSLQGPEAFF.